This TCR beta chain is from a study of blood T cell repertoires in COVID-19 (dated by TCRdb to about 2020). Background on the whole study: Collaborator samples came from the United States, Italy and Spain and covered acute and convalescent phases of COVID-19. The prospective study material was composed of cDNA or gDNA derived from T cells, B-cell-depleted T cells, or PBMCs. Deeply sampled blood TCRbeta repertoires from subjects exposed to, actively infected with, or recovered from COVID-19 were included in the dataset. A freely available public database, intended as a resource for researchers studying the immune response to SARS-CoV-2, is where the repertoires were released. The samples were drawn from two sources: the first 160 participants of the ongoing ImmuneRACE study, and 1,000 to 1,500 subjects contributed by 6 global collaborators. Nearly every sample came with metadata listing a de-identified subject ID, COVID-19 status, age in years and sex. HLA class I and class II types, where available, came from metadata supplied by the sample provider rather than from assay-based typing. What the work shows at the level of the full study, not this receptor alone: How much clinical and demographic metadata was included differed by source and by participant, and the metadata was provided uncurated.

A remark on this clone: Its antigen has not been determined. One base away there is no much larger clone; base qualities are not given.

TCRbeta CDR3 regions were amplified from genomic DNA using the immunoSEQ Assay, a bias-controlled multiplex PCR. The authors' analysis ran thus. Nucleated cell counts per sample were estimated from amplification of reference gene primers within the assay. To quantify the absolute abundance of each unique TCRbeta CDR3 rearrangement, sequence reads were collapsed and filtered. For each sample, productive Simpson clonality was calculated by taking the square root of Simpson's diversity index across productive rearrangements. TCRdb limited this immuneACCESS table to in-frame rearrangements with V and J called. A share of clones is missing; checked studies link under half to unresolved V genes, and the rest is unexplained. V and J calls and clone size come straight from that table; D and trimming were deduced from the DNA. The sample records roughly 400,000 clones, approximately 87% of which are singletons. The ten most abundant clones make up roughly 9.4% of the sample.

Participants in the prospective study were enrolled through a virtual design, were aged about 18 to 100 years, and lived in 24 United States geographic areas. In the prospective study, participants were assigned to cohorts based on the clinical history participants reported in a screening survey and a study questionnaire. For ImmuneRACE Cohort 3, a participant was defined as recovered based on two consecutive negative NP/OP PCR tests, clearance by a healthcare professional, or resolution of symptoms. Each participant in the prospective study had whole blood, serum and a nasopharyngeal or oropharyngeal swab collected by mobile phlebotomists. Prospective study participants could optionally give additional blood draws and questionnaires over a roughly two-month period. Before DNA extraction, prospective study blood samples were shipped either frozen or at room temperature. The CDR3, from cysteine to phenylalanine, totals 14 residues. Only CDR3 DNA is held: 42 bases, read in frame from base 1. Via the germline V gene, CDR1 is LGHNA and CDR2 YSLEER. The V end gives up 0 bases and the J end 9 bases, leaving 8 bases in the junction not matched to a gene.

The sequenced sample consisted of PBMCs or T cells enriched from blood (not recorded which). This sequence uses TRBV4-3 and TRBJ2-7; 7 central bases correspond to TRBD2. This TCR was sampled from a woman between 45 and 60 years old who had recovered from COVID-19. The CDR3 reads as follows: CASSQESGLRGQYF. In nucleotides, the sequence is TGCGCCAGCAGCCAAGAGTCGGGACTACGCGGGCAGTACTTC.